The TCR beta chain under discussion was sequenced for a study of cytomegalovirus exposure and HLA in healthy donors. Study-wide results and caveats: Immune exposure information available was restricted to CMV serostatus. What a later analysis showed was that several of the most significant clusters appeared linked to common viral pathogens.

13 Jbeta primers and 60 Vbeta primers were used for the PCR. Assay used: immunoSEQ multiplex PCR; TCRdb lists only in-frame clones, some missing. The data show 95,000 to 150,000 clones, more than 60% seen once. As regards this clone: Its antigen is not identified.

Germline values: CDR1 SGHTS, CDR2 YDEGEE. V lost 4 bases to trimming and J lost 0 bases, with 17 bases between them. The CDR3 length is 16 residues. Input material: PBMCs. The receptor's source is a woman between 40 and 50 years old in good health and CMV-seropositive. The V gene is TRBV5-8, the J gene TRBJ2-7; tentative D call: TRBD1 (6 bases). CDR3: CASSPTGLIPSYEQYF. For the CDR3, the DNA is TGTGCCAGCAGCCCCACAGGGTTAATACCCTCCTACGAGCAGTACTTC.